This section outlines one TCR beta chain sequence together with its context. These data belong to a study of glioma-infiltrating T cells. The germline V and J ends were trimmed by 0 bases and 6 bases, with 8 bases remaining between them. CDR1 SGDLS and CDR2 YYNGEE come from the germline V gene. The CDR3 consists of 13 residues. Amplification of TCR alpha and beta CDR3 regions from RNA used iRepertoire nested multiplex PCR. MiXCR was run by TCRdb on the multiplex PCR reads, yielding one entry per CDR3 protein. The table lists about 99,000 distinct CDR3 sequences, around 30% of them singletons. The chain has TRBV9 and TRBJ2-3; D not certain. Material: glioma tissue, nonneoplastic brain tissue, or PBMCs (not recorded which). The TCR was taken from a human donor with low-grade glioma or glioblastoma, undergoing nonglioma brain surgery, or in good health (not recorded which). The CDR3 protein is CASSVDLPDTQYF. The CDR3 coding sequence is TGTGCCAGCAGCGTAGATCTGCCGGATACGCAGTATTTT.